These 16 T cell receptor beta chains came from one sample sequenced in a study of T cells expressing NK-cell markers. Following a re-call of the 5' RACE reads, TCRdb has one entry per CDR3 protein and lacks DNA. The sample has 150,000 or so distinct CDR3 sequences, and its top ten clones hold around a third. Sequencing input: blood T cells: a sorted CD56 or NKG2C T cell subset, CD4+ or CD8+ T cells, or bulk PBMC T cells (not recorded which). The origin of the receptors is a woman between 50 and 59 years old in good health.

The chain carries TRBV12-3 or TRBV12-4 and TRBJ2-1; there is no DNA to check the TCRdb D call of TRBD2. This CDR3 is built from 13 residues. The CDR3 spells CASSPMGRNEQFF.

The rearrangement links TRBV7-8 to TRBJ2-4; absent DNA, TCRdb's TRBD2 call cannot be checked. This CDR3 region has 15 residues. Germline V gene sequence: CDR1 SGHVS, CDR2 FQNEAQ. This CDR3 reads CASSFPAEGLARKYF.

V usage is TRBV6-6 and J usage is TRBJ1-1; the TRBD1 assignment by TCRdb is unverifiable without DNA. Germline V gene data show CDR1 as MNHNY and CDR2 as SVGAGI (reference sequence). The CDR3 is 15 residues long. The CDR3 loop reads CASSPWTGMNTEAFF.

The rearrangement uses TRBV6-5 and TRBJ2-1; TCRdb's assignment of TRBD2 cannot be checked, as there is no DNA. The CDR3 spans 16 residues. Germline V CDR1 and CDR2: MNHEY, SVGAGI. CDR3 sequence reads: CASSATSGSSYNEQFF.

The chain couples TRBV7-8 to TRBJ2-7; TCRdb names TRBD2, which stays unverified in the absence of DNA. The V gene's germline CDR1 is SGHVS and CDR2 FQNEAQ. The CDR3 is made up of 11 amino acids. CDR3 protein: CASSWTFEQYF.

This sequence joins TRBV6-2 or TRBV6-3 and TRBJ2-7; with no DNA, the TCRdb D assignment of TRBD2 cannot be verified. CDR1 MNHEY and CDR2 SVGEGT come from the germline V gene. The CDR3 has 15 amino acids. This chain's CDR3 is CASSYEGLAGYEQYF.

V gene TRBV7-9 combines with J gene TRBJ2-3; absent DNA, TCRdb's TRBD2 call cannot be checked. CDR1 and CDR2 from the germline V gene are SEHNR and FQNEAQ (reference sequence). The length of the CDR3 is 16 residues. The CDR3 sequence is CASSLAGLADADTQYF.

The gene calls are TRBV19 and TRBJ2-7; TCRdb selects TRBD2, and the lack of DNA leaves this call unchecked. Per the germline V gene, CDR1 is LNHDA and CDR2 is SQIVND (reference sequence). The CDR3 consists of 15 residues. The CDR3 protein is CASQFSGRTSYEQYF.

The gene calls are TRBV12-3 or TRBV12-4 and TRBJ2-7. The CDR3 runs to 12 residues. The chain's CDR3 is CASSNSNYEQYF.

The rearrangement joins TRBV5-1 to TRBJ1-4; TCRdb reports TRBD1, a call that lacks DNA to check it against. The germline V gene encodes CDR1 SGHRS and CDR2 YFSETQ. This CDR3 region has 17 residues. The CDR3 spells CASSGGQGYATNEKLFF.

The chain uses TRBV28 and TRBJ1-1; TCRdb's assignment of TRBD1 cannot be checked, as there is no DNA. The CDR3 runs to 14 residues. Germline lookup yields CDR1 MDHEN and CDR2 SYDVKM. The CDR3 reads CASSPRTANTEAFF.

The chain combines TRBV6-5 with TRBJ2-3. In germline, CDR1 is MNHEY, CDR2 SVGAGI. The CDR3 loop spans 13 amino acids. CDR3 in amino acids: CASGRASTDTQYF.

The rearrangement links TRBV4-1 to TRBJ2-5; TCRdb calls TRBD2, which cannot be checked without DNA. This CDR3 is built from 14 residues. From germline, CDR1 is MGHRA and CDR2 YSYEKL. The CDR3 here is CASSLLAGPETQYF.

This chain connects TRBV6-5 to TRBJ2-5; TCRdb returns TRBD1, unconfirmable since there is no DNA. The length of the CDR3 is 15 residues. Germline lookup yields CDR1 MNHEY and CDR2 SVGAGI. CDR3 sequence: CASSEKGQSWETQYF.

The V call is TRBV28, the J call TRBJ2-7; the TRBD1 assignment by TCRdb is unverifiable without DNA. The CDR3 is 15 residues long. Germline CDR1 and CDR2: MDHEN and SYDVKM. CDR3 residues: CASSYRGRFSREQYF. Full variable domain (outside the CDR3, taken from reference TRBV28 and TRBJ2-7): DVKVTQSSRYLVKRTGEKVFLECVQDMDHENMFWYRQDPGLGLRLIYFSYDVKMKEKGDIPEGYSVSREKKERFSLILESASTNQTSMYLCASSYRGRFSREQYFGPGTRLTVT.

V and J are TRBV24-1 and TRBJ2-2; the TCRdb call, TRBD2, lacks DNA for checking. The germline V gene has CDR1 KGHDR and CDR2 SFDVKD. The CDR3 extends over 14 amino acids. The chain's CDR3 is CASQGAGEVGELFF.